This T cell receptor beta chain was profiled in a study of T cell responses to AZD1222 COVID-19 vaccine. Looking at the study overall: Pooled samples include second doses given at about 4 or 12 weeks.

This CDR3 is built from 14 residues. V gave up 4 bases and J gave up 3 bases, with 13 bases separating them. Germline V gives CDR1 SGHRS, CDR2 YFSETQ. Only in-frame clones appear in the TCRdb table, and some are missing; sequencing was by immunoSEQ multiplex PCR. This table holds some 120,000 clones, roughly 90% found once. The sample in question was peripheral blood, obtained on day 0 of AZD1222 vaccination. The source is an adult in good health. This rearrangement joins TRBV5-1 to TRBJ2-5; D is uncertain. CDR3 region: CASSLQRAEETQYF. CDR3 sequence (DNA): TGCGCCAGCAGCCTCCAGCGTGCGGAAGAGACCCAGTACTTC. The full variable domain, completed using reference TRBV5-1 and TRBJ2-5, is KAGVTQTPRYLIKTRGQQVTLSCSPISGHRSVSWYQQTPGQGLQFLFEYFSETQRNKGNFPGRFSGRQFSNSRSEMNVSTLELGDSALYLCASSLQRAEETQYFGPGTRLLVL.